This TCR beta chain emerged from a study of blood T cell repertoires in COVID-19. Study-wide context: Spain, Italy and the United States supplied samples that represented acute and convalescent COVID-19.

With 4 bases removed from V and 2 bases from J, the gap between germline ends came to 8 bases. The length of the CDR3 is 13 residues. Germline CDR1 reads MRHNA; CDR2 reads SNTAGT. Self-reported history from a screening survey and questionnaire set each donor's cohort. As originally analysed: Estimated nucleated cell counts came from reference gene primer amplification. The protocol was immunoSEQ multiplex PCR, while the TCRdb copy is restricted to in-frame clones and leaves out a portion. The DNA gave D and trimming, while V, J and clone size come from that table. The sample has over 250,000 clones, approximately 79% seen once; the top ten hold approximately 4.5%.

The source of this sequence is a man aged 25 to 45 with acute COVID-19. Input material: PBMCs or T cells enriched from blood (not recorded which). This chain connects TRBV6-4 to TRBJ1-1; perhaps TRBD1 as D (5 bases). CDR3 sequence reads: CASSVGLNTEAFF. The CDR3 bases are TGTGCCAGCAGTGTGGGGCTAAACACTGAAGCTTTCTTT.